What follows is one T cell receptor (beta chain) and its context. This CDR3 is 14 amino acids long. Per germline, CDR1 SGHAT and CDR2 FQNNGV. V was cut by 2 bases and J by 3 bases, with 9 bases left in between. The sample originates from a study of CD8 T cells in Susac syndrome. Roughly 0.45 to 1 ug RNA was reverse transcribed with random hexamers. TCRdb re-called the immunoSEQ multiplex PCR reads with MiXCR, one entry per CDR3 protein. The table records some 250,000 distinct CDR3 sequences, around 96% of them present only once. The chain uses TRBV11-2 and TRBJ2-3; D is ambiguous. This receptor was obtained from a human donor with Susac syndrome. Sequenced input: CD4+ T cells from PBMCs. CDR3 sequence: CASSLKVRTDTQYF. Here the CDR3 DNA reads TGTGCCAGCAGCTTAAAAGTGAGGACAGATACGCAGTATTTT.